This TCR beta chain came from a study of CD8 T cells in ankylosing spondylitis. This clonotype has at least ten counts. Its specificity is not known. Broader study findings: Among TCR beta sequences, a motif of 7 to 9 highly homologous variants appeared characteristic of ankylosing spondylitis blood. Those disease-linked clones were CD8+; they were also relatively rare in peripheral blood. It was reported that disease-linked clones were significantly enriched in matched ankylosing spondylitis synovial fluid. Both synovial fluid and blood in reactive arthritis had previously been reported to carry some motif variants.

This CDR3 is built from 16 residues. V lost 0 bases to trimming and J lost 0 bases; unmatched junction nucleotides: 1. Germline CDR1 reads MNHEY; CDR2 reads SMNVEV (reference sequence). With molecular barcodes, quantitative 5'-RACE was used to make the TCR beta libraries. TCRdb reprocessed the 5' RACE reads with MiXCR, giving one entry per CDR3 protein. This table has about 200,000 distinct CDR3 sequences, more than 5.5% appearing once. This receptor was identified in a male donor with ankylosing spondylitis. This chain joins TRBV27 and TRBJ2-1, with 8 bases that match TRBD2. Sequences were obtained from blood, either unsorted or a sorted T cell fraction (not recorded which). This CDR3 reads CASSLSGTSSYNEQFF. CDR3 nucleotide sequence: TGTGCCAGCAGTTTATCCGGGACTAGCTCCTACAATGAGCAGTTCTTC.